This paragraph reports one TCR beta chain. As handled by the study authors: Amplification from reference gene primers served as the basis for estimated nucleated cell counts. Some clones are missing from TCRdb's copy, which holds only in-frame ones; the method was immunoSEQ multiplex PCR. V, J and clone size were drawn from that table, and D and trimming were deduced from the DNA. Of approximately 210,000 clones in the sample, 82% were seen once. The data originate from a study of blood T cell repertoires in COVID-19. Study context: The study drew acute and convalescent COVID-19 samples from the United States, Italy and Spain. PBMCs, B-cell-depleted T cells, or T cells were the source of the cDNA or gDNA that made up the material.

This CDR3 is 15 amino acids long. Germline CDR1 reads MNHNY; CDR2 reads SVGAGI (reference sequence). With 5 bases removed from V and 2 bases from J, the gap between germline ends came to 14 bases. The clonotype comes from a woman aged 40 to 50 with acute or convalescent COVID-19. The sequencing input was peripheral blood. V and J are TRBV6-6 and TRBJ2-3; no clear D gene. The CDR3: CASSPISTSTDTQYF. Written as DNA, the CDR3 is TGTGCCAGCAGTCCTATCTCCACCTCCACAGATACGCAGTATTTT.